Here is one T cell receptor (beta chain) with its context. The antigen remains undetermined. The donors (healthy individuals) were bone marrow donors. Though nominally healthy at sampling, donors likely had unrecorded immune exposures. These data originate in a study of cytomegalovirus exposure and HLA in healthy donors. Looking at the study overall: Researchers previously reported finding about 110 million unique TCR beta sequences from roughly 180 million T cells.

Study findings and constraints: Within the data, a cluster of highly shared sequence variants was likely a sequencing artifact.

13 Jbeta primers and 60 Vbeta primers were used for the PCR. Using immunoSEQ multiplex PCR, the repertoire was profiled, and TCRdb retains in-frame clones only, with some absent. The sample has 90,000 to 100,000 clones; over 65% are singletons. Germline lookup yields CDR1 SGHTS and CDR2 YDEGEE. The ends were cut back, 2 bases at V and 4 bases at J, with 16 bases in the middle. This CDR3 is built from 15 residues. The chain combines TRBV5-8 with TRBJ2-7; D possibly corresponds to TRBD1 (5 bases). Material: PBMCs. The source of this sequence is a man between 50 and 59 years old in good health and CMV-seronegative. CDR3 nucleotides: TGTGCCAGCAGCTTCCCACAGACAGTCCAGTACGAGCAGTACTTC. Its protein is CASSFPQTVQYEQYF.